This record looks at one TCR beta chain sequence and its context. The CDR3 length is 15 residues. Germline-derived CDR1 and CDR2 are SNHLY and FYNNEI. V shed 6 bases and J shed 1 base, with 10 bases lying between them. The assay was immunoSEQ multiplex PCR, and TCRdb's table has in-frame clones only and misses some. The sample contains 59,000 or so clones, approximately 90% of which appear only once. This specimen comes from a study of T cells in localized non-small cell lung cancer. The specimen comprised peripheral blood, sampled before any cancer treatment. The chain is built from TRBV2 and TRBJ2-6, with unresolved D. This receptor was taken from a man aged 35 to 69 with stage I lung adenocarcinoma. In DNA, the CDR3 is TGTGCCAGCAGCCTCTTAGAATCTGGGGCCAACGTCCTGACTTTC. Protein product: CASSLLESGANVLTF. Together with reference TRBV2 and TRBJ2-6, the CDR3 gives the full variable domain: EPEVTQTPSHQVTQMGQEVILRCVPISNHLYFYWYRQILGQKVEFLVSFYNNEISEKSEIFDDQFSVERPDGSNFTLKIRSTKLEDSAMYFCASSLLESGANVLTFGAGSRLTVL.